Below are 25 T cell receptor beta chains sequenced from a single sample in a study of cytomegalovirus exposure and HLA in healthy donors. Primers included in the PCR were 60 Vbeta and 13 Jbeta primers. Some clones are missing from TCRdb's copy, which holds only in-frame ones; the method was immunoSEQ multiplex PCR. Counted here are some 200,000 clones, approximately 80% occurring once; the ten biggest clones make up 1.7%. Sequenced input: PBMCs. These receptors all stem from a man between 45 and 60 years old in good health and CMV-seronegative.

This clone was counted once. The chain carries TRBV6-1 and TRBJ1-5; no reliable D call. CDR3 size: 14 residues. In germline, CDR1 is MNHNS, CDR2 SASEGT. The V and J ends lost 7 bases and 7 bases respectively, with 17 bases between them. CDR3 region: CASTDSLGGQPQHF. CDR3 in DNA: TGTGCCAGCACCGACTCCTTGGGAGGCCAGCCCCAGCATTTT.

The V call is TRBV7-9, the J call TRBJ1-5; maybe TRBD1 (6 bases). CDR1 is SEHNR, CDR2 FQNEAQ, per germline (reference sequence). V gave up 5 bases and J gave up 7 bases, with 18 bases separating them. This CDR3 is built from 15 residues. This CDR3 is CASSASGGAGQPQHF. In DNA form, the CDR3 reads TGTGCCAGCAGCGCAAGTGGGGGGGCAGGACAGCCCCAGCATTTT.

This chain joins TRBV6-4 and TRBJ2-1, with D maybe TRBD2 (7 bases). The CDR3 length is 14 residues. Per germline, CDR1 MRHNA and CDR2 SNTAGT. V was trimmed by 4 bases and J by 8 bases, leaving 15 bases between them. The CDR3 bases are TGTGCCAGCAGTGTCGCGGGGGCGGCCTATGAGCAGTTCTTC. Protein sequence: CASSVAGAAYEQFF.

The CDR3 region is CASSSSGTEAFF. The CDR3 DNA reads as TGTGCCAGCAGTTCCAGTGGCACTGAAGCTTTCTTT. The chain has TRBV28 and TRBJ1-1; D not resolved. CDR1 is MDHEN and CDR2 is SYDVKM in the germline V gene. This CDR3 region has 12 residues. The V and J ends lost 4 bases and 4 bases respectively, with 7 bases between them.

This rearrangement joins TRBV11-2 to TRBJ2-5; 16 bases map to TRBD2. V shed 5 bases, J shed 3 bases, and the junction held 3 bases outside the gene matches. Germline V gene data show CDR1 as SGHAT and CDR2 as FQNNGV. CDR3 size: 16 residues. The CDR3 is CASSPGTSGREETQYF. In nucleotides, the CDR3 is TGTGCCAGCAGCCCCGGGACTAGCGGGAGGGAAGAGACCCAGTACTTC.

This chain joins TRBV7-3 and TRBJ2-1; 8 positions match TRBD2. The V gene's germline CDR1 is SGHTA and CDR2 FQGTGA. CDR3 length equals 16 residues. Trimming cost V 3 bases and J 0 bases; bases outside gene matches: 4. This CDR3 reads CASSFRAGDSYNEQFF. In DNA, the CDR3 is TGTGCCAGCAGCTTCCGAGCGGGAGACTCCTACAATGAGCAGTTCTTC.

The chain recombines TRBV28 with TRBJ1-2, with 8 bases fitting TRBD1. The CDR3 sequence is 15 residues long. Germline CDR1 is MDHEN and CDR2 is SYDVKM. J gave up 0 bases and V 5 bases, and 5 bases lay outside the gene matches. The CDR3 here is CASSPWTGPNYGYTF. The CDR3 region has the DNA TGTGCCAGCAGTCCCTGGACAGGGCCTAACTATGGCTACACCTTC.

The chain employs TRBV10-2 and TRBJ1-3; D perhaps matches TRBD1 (5 bases). The germline V and J ends were trimmed by 4 bases and 0 bases, with 10 bases remaining between them. Germline V lookup: CDR1 WSHSY, CDR2 SAAADI. This CDR3 is built from 15 residues. Here the CDR3 DNA reads TGCGCCAGCAGTGGTTGGCAGGGCTCTGGAAACACCATATATTTT. This translates into CASSGWQGSGNTIYF.

This chain connects TRBV6-1 to TRBJ1-3; TRBD1 aligns across 8 bases. CDR1 and CDR2 (germline): MNHNS, SASEGT. V shed 3 bases and J 5 bases; nucleotides not matched to a gene: 6. The CDR3 covers 15 residues. The CDR3 nucleotides read TGTGCCAGCAGTGAGGACAGGGACTGGAGAAACACCATATATTTT. This gives the protein CASSEDRDWRNTIYF.

This clone was observed a single time. V and J are TRBV27 and TRBJ2-7; D is unclear. Trimming took 6 bases from V and 5 from J, leaving 11 bases between them. The CDR3 consists of 12 residues. Per the germline V gene, CDR1 is MNHEY and CDR2 is SMNVEV (reference sequence). The CDR3 sequence: CASSLVSHEQYF. CDR3 DNA: TGTGCCAGCAGCCTAGTAAGCCACGAGCAGTACTTC.

The V call is TRBV7-9, the J call TRBJ2-1; 8 nucleotides match TRBD2. The V gene end was trimmed by 4 bases and the J gene end by 1 base; junction bases not matched to a gene: 6. Germline CDR1 reads SEHNR; CDR2 reads FQNEAQ (reference sequence). The CDR3 is 16 residues long. CDR3 sequence reads: CASSWSSGSSYNEQFF. CDR3 DNA sequence: TGTGCCAGCAGCTGGTCGAGCGGGAGTTCCTACAATGAGCAGTTCTTC.

This clone has just a few counts. V and J are TRBV19 and TRBJ1-2; 7 nucleotides agree with TRBD1. CDR1 is LNHDA, CDR2 SQIVND, per germline (reference sequence). The CDR3 length is 16 residues. V gave up 6 bases and J gave up 6 bases; unmatched junction bases: 16. CDR3 loop: CASRTMGDRVENGYTF. CDR3 DNA: TGTGCCAGTAGAACGATGGGAGACAGGGTAGAAAATGGCTACACCTTC. The full variable domain, rest sourced from reference TRBV19 and TRBJ1-2, is DGGITQSPKYLFRKEGQNVTLSCEQNLNHDAMYWYRQDPGQGLRLIYYSQIVNDFQKGDIAEGYSVSREKKESFPLTVTSAQKNPTAFYLCASRTMGDRVENGYTFGSGTRLTVV.

The chain carries TRBV18 and TRBJ2-2; tentative D call: TRBD2 (6 bases). Germline values: CDR1 KGHSH, CDR2 LQKENI. The CDR3 has 15 amino acids. V was pared by 6 bases and J by 3 bases, with 14 bases between. The CDR3 region has the DNA TGTGCCAGCTCGCGCGGGGCAGCTTACACCGGGGAGCTGTTTTTT. Its protein is CASSRGAAYTGELFF.

The chain joins TRBV6-1 to TRBJ2-1; TRBD2 matches at 8 bases. Per germline, CDR1 MNHNS and CDR2 SASEGT. The CDR3 contains 15 residues. The V and J ends lost 6 bases and 2 bases, in that order; junction bases with no gene match: 6. CDR3 DNA: TGTGCCAGCAGGGTAGCGGGAAAGACCTACAATGAGCAGTTCTTC. Translation: CASRVAGKTYNEQFF.

This clone was found a few times. This chain connects TRBV5-1 to TRBJ2-7; D perhaps matches TRBD2 (6 bases). Germline V lookup: CDR1 SGHRS, CDR2 YFSETQ. V was trimmed by 0 bases and J by 3 bases, leaving 10 bases between them. The CDR3 spans 14 residues. The CDR3 DNA follows: TGCGCCAGCAGCTTGGGCGGGAACTTCTACGAGCAGTACTTC. Protein product: CASSLGGNFYEQYF.

J is TRBJ2-7 and V is TRBV5-1, with 9 bases aligning to TRBD1. The germline CDR1 and CDR2 sequences are SGHRS and YFSETQ. The CDR3 is 14 amino acids. Trimming cost V 4 bases and J 9 bases; bases outside gene matches: 11. The CDR3 spells CASSGGQGIWGQYF. CDR3 bases: TGCGCCAGCAGCGGGGGACAGGGTATTTGGGGGCAGTACTTC.

This clone was seen once. This rearrangement joins TRBV30 to TRBJ1-2; TRBD1 matches at 8 bases. Looked up from germline, CDR1 is GTSNPN and CDR2 is SVGIG (reference sequence). CDR3 length: 13 residues. With V trimmed by 4 bases and J by 7 bases, 8 bases remained unmatched. Written as DNA, the CDR3 is TGTGCCTGGACTACAGACAGGGGATCTGGCTACACCTTC. It translates to CAWTTDRGSGYTF.

The chain recombines TRBV6-1 with TRBJ2-1; 7 bases agree with TRBD1. Germline assignment: CDR1 MNHNS and CDR2 SASEGT. The CDR3 loop spans 15 amino acids. V shed 6 bases and J 1 base; nucleotides not matched to a gene: 6. The CDR3 spells CASSPGTVSYNEQFF. CDR3 nucleotide sequence: TGTGCCAGCAGCCCTGGGACAGTTTCCTACAATGAGCAGTTCTTC.

The chain has TRBV27 and TRBJ2-3; the D gene is possibly TRBD1 (5 bases). The CDR3 has 15 amino acids. Germline lookup yields CDR1 MNHEY and CDR2 SMNVEV (reference sequence). V dropped 6 bases and J dropped 4 bases, with 17 bases sitting between them. CDR3 sequence (DNA): TGTGCCAGCAGCCCACAGGTCCGTGGGGCAGATACGCAGTATTTT. This codes for CASSPQVRGADTQYF.

As concerns this clone: Other DNA sequences from this sample encode an identical CDR3 as well. The chain has TRBV6-6 and TRBJ1-2, with 7 bases identical to TRBD1. CDR3 size: 15 residues. The V segment lost 2 bases and the J segment 0 bases; nucleotides outside the gene matches: 3. CDR1 is MNHNY and CDR2 is SVGAGI in the germline V gene (reference sequence). CDR3 nucleotide sequence: TGTGCCAGCAGTTACCGGGACAGCCCTAACTATGGCTACACCTTC. Amino acids: CASSYRDSPNYGYTF.

The chain couples TRBV6-6 to TRBJ1-3; TRBD1 matches at 7 bases. Trimming took 2 bases from V and 1 from J; bases not matched to a gene: 5. This CDR3 has 16 amino acids. Per germline, CDR1 MNHNY and CDR2 SVGAGI (reference sequence). CDR3 DNA: TGTGCCAGCAGTTACGGGCAGGGGGTTTCTGGAAACACCATATATTTT. Amino acids: CASSYGQGVSGNTIYF.

The rearrangement uses TRBV5-1 and TRBJ1-1, with a weak D call TRBD1 (6 bases). The CDR3 is 13 residues long. CDR1 is SGHRS, CDR2 YFSETQ, per germline. V was shortened by 2 bases and J by 3 bases, with 8 bases between the two germline ends. CDR3 sequence: CASSFTGYTEAFF. Here the CDR3 DNA reads TGCGCCAGCAGCTTTACAGGGTACACTGAAGCTTTCTTT.

The chain is built from TRBV29-1 and TRBJ2-1; 8 bases line up with TRBD2. The CDR3 runs to 18 residues. V shed 1 base, J shed 0 bases, and the junction held 11 bases outside the gene matches. Germline CDR1 SQVTM, CDR2 ANQGSEA. This CDR3 is CSVEGIGKAGGSYNEQFF. For the CDR3, the DNA is TGCAGCGTTGAAGGGATCGGAAAGGCGGGAGGCTCCTACAATGAGCAGTTCTTC.

This clone was picked up a small number of times. The genes are TRBV4-2 and TRBJ1-1; D might be TRBD1 (5 bases). The CDR3 sequence is 15 residues long. Trimming removed 0 bases from V and 4 bases from J, with 12 bases in between. Germline lookup yields CDR1 LGHNA and CDR2 YNFKEQ. The CDR3 sequence is CASSQDKSGGTEAFF. CDR3 sequence (DNA): TGTGCCAGCAGCCAAGATAAAAGCGGGGGCACTGAAGCTTTCTTT.

The V and J genes are TRBV7-9 and TRBJ1-1, with 10 bases lining up with TRBD1. CDR3 length: 15 residues. J lost 6 bases, V lost 5 bases, and 9 bases had no gene match. Germline V gene sequence: CDR1 SEHNR, CDR2 FQNEAQ (reference sequence). CDR3 sequence reads: CASSNPGQGKAEAFF. The CDR3 DNA follows: TGTGCCAGCAGCAATCCGGGACAGGGGAAGGCTGAAGCTTTCTTT. Full variable domain (outside the CDR3, taken from reference TRBV7-9 and TRBJ1-1): DTGVSQNPRHKITKRGQNVTFRCDPISEHNRLYWYRQTLGQGPEFLTYFQNEAQLEKSRLLSDRFSAERPKGSFSTLEIQRTEQGDSAMYLCASSNPGQGKAEAFFGQGTRLTVV.